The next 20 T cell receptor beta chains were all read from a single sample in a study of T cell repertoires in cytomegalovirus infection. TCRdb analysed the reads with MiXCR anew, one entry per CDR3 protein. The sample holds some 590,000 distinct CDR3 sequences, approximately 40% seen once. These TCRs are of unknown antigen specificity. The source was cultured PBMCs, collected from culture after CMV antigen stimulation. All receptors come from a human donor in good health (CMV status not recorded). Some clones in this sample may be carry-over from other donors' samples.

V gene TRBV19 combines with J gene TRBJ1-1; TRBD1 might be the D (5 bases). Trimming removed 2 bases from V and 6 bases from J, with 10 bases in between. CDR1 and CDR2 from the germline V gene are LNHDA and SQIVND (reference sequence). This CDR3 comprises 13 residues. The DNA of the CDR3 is TGTGCCAGTAGTATAACAGCAGGGCCTGAAGCTTTCTTT. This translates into CASSITAGPEAFF. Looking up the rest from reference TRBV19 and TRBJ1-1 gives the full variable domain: DGGITQSPKYLFRKEGQNVTLSCEQNLNHDAMYWYRQDPGQGLRLIYYSQIVNDFQKGDIAEGYSVSREKKESFPLTVTSAQKNPTAFYLCASSITAGPEAFFGQGTRLTVV.

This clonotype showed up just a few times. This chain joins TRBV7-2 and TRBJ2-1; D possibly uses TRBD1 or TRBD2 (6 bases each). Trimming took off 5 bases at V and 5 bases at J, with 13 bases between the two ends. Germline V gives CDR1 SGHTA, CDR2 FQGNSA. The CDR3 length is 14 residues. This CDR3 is CASSKGGSHNEQFF. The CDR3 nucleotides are TGTGCCAGCAGCAAAGGGGGGTCCCACAATGAGCAGTTCTTC.

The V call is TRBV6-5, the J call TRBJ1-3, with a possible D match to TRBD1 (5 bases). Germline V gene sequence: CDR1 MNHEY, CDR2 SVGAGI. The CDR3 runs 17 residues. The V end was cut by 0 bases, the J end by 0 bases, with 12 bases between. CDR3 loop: CASSYSSWGYSGNTIYF. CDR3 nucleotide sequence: TGTGCCAGCAGTTACTCGAGTTGGGGGTACTCTGGAAACACCATATATTTT.

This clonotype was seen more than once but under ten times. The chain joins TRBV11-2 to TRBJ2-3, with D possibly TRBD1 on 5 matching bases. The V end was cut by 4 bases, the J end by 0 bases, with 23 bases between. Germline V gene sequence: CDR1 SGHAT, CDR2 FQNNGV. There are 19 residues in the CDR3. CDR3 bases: TGTGCCAGCAGCTCGACACCGTACAGGCTCCGAGGTAGCACAGATACGCAGTATTTT. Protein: CASSSTPYRLRGSTDTQYF.

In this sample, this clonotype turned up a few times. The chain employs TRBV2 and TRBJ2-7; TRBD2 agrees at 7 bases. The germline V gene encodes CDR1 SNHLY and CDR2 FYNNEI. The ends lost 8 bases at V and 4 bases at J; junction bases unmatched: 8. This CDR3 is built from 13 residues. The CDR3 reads CASGAGLGYEQYF. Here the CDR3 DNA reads TGTGCCAGCGGAGCGGGGCTAGGTTACGAGCAGTACTTC.

The DNA for the CDR3 is TGCAGTGCTGATCGAGGTAATTCACCCCTCCACTTT. This gives the protein CSADRGNSPLHF. The chain links TRBV20-1 to TRBJ1-6; D call uncertain. V was trimmed by 5 bases and J by 6 bases, leaving 8 bases between them. Germline V CDR1 and CDR2: DFQATT, SNEGSKA (reference sequence). The CDR3 is 12 residues long.

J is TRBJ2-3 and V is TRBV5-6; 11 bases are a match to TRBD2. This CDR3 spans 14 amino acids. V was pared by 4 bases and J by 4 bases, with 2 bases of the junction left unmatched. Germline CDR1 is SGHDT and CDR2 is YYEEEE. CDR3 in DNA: TGTGCCAGCAGCCGGACTAGCGGGCCAGATACGCAGTATTTT. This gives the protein CASSRTSGPDTQYF.

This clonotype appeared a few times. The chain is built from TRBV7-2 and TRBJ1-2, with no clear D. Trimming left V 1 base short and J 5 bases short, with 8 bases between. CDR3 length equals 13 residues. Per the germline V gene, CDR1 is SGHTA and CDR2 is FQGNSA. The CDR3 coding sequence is TGTGCCAGCAGCTTAGACGGAGCTTATGGCTACACCTTC. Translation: CASSLDGAYGYTF.

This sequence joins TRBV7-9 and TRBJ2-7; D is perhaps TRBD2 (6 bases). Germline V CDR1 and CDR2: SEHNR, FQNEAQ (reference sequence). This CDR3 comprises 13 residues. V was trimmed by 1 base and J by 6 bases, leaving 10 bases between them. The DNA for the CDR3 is TGTGCCAGCAGCTTAGGGGACTCCACCGAGCAGTACTTC. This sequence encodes CASSLGDSTEQYF. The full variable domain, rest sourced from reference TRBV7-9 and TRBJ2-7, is DTGVSQNPRHKITKRGQNVTFRCDPISEHNRLYWYRQTLGQGPEFLTYFQNEAQLEKSRLLSDRFSAERPKGSFSTLEIQRTEQGDSAMYLCASSLGDSTEQYFGPGTRLTVT.

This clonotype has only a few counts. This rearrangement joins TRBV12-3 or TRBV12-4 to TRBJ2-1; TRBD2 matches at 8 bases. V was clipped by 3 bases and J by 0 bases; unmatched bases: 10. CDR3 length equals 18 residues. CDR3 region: CASSFGWRGVDSYNEQFF. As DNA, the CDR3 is TGTGCCAGCAGTTTTGGTTGGCGGGGGGTGGACTCCTACAATGAGCAGTTCTTC.

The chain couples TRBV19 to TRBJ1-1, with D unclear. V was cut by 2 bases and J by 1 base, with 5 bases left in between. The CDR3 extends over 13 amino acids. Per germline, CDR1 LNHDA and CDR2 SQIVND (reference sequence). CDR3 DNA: TGTGCCAGTAGTATAAGCAGGAACACTGAAGCTTTCTTT. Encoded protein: CASSISRNTEAFF.

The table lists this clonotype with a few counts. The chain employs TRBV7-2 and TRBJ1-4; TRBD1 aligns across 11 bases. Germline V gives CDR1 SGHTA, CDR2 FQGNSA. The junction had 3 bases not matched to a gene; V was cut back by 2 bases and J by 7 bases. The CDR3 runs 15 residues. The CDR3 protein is CASSLFGTGGEKLFF. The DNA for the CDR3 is TGTGCCAGCAGCTTATTCGGGACAGGGGGTGAAAAACTGTTTTTT.

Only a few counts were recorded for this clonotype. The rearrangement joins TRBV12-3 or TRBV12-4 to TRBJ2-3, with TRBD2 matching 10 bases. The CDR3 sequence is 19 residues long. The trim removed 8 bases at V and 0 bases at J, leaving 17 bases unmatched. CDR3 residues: CASGPGAQSGGVSTDTQYF. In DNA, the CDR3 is TGTGCCAGCGGACCCGGGGCCCAAAGCGGGGGGGTTAGCACAGATACGCAGTATTTT.

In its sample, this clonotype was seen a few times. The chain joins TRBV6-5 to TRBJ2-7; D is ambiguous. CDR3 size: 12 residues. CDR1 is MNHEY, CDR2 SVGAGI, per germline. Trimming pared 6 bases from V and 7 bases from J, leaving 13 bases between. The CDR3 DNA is TGTGCCAGCAGCCGCACCCCTGGTGAGCAGTACTTC. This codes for CASSRTPGEQYF.

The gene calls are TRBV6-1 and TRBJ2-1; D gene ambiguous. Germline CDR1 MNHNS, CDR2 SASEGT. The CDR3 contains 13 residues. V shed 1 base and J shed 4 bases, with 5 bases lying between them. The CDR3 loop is CASSEVGYNEQFF. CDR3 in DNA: TGTGCCAGCAGTGAAGTTGGGTACAATGAGCAGTTCTTC.

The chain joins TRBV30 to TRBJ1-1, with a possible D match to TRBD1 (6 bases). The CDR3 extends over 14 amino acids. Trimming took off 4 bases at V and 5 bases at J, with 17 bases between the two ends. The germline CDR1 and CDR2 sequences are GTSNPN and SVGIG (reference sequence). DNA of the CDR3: TGTGCCTGGACAAATTTAGGGGGTTGGACTGAAGCTTTCTTT. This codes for CAWTNLGGWTEAFF.

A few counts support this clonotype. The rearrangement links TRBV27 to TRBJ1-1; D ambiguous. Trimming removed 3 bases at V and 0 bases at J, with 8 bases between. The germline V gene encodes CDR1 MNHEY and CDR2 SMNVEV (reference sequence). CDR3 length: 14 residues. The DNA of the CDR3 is TGTGCCAGCAGTTTTGGAAACATGAACACTGAAGCTTTCTTT. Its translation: CASSFGNMNTEAFF.

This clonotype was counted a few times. Here the CDR3 DNA reads TGTGCCAGCAGCTTAGGTACCCATTCCGAGCAGTACTTC. Its protein is CASSLGTHSEQYF. The chain links TRBV7-2 to TRBJ2-7; D unclear. Germline CDR1 and CDR2: SGHTA and FQGNSA. The length of the CDR3 is 13 residues. Trimming removed 1 base from V and 6 bases from J, with 10 bases in between.

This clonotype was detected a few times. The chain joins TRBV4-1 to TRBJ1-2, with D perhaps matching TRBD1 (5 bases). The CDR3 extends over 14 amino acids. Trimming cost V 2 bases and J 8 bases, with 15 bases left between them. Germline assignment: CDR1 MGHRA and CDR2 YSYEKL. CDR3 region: CASSQRQSVGGYTF. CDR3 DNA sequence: TGCGCCAGCAGCCAACGACAGTCGGTCGGGGGCTACACCTTC.

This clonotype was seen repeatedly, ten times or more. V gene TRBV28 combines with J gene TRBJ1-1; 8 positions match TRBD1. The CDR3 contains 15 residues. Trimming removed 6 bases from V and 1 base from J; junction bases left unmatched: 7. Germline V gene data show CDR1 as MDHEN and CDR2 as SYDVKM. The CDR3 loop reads CASRLAGTGNTEAFF. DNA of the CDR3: TGTGCCAGCAGGCTCGCCGGGACAGGGAACACTGAAGCTTTCTTT. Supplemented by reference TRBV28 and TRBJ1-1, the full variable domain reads DVKVTQSSRYLVKRTGEKVFLECVQDMDHENMFWYRQDPGLGLRLIYFSYDVKMKEKGDIPEGYSVSREKKERFSLILESASTNQTSMYLCASRLAGTGNTEAFFGQGTRLTVV.